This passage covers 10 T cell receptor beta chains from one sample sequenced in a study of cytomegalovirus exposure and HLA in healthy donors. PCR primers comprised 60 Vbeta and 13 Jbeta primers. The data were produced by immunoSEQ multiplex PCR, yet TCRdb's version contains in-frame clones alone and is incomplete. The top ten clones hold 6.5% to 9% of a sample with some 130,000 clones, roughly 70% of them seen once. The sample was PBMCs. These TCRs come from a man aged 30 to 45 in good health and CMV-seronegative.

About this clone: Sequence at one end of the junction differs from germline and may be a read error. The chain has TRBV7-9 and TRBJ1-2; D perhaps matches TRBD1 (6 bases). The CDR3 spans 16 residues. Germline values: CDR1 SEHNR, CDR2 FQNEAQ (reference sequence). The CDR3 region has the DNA TGTTCCAGCAGCCATACCCCAGGGGAGGGCAACTATGGCTACACCTTC. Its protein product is CSSSHTPGEGNYGYTF.

In DNA form, the CDR3 reads TGTGCCAGCAGCTTCAGCGGGGGGTGGGACGAGCAGTACTTC. Translating gives CASSFSGGWDEQYF. The chain has TRBV6-5 and TRBJ2-7; 9 bases match TRBD2. The CDR3 covers 14 residues. Germline V lookup: CDR1 MNHEY, CDR2 SVGAGI. V dropped 6 bases and J dropped 5; count of bases not matched to a gene: 8.

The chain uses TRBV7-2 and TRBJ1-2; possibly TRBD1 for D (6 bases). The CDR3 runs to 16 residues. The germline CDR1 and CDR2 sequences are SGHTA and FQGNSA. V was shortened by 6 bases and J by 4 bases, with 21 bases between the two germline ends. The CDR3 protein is CASRRNPQGIGYGYTF. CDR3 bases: TGTGCCAGCAGACGTAACCCGCAGGGGATCGGCTATGGCTACACCTTC.

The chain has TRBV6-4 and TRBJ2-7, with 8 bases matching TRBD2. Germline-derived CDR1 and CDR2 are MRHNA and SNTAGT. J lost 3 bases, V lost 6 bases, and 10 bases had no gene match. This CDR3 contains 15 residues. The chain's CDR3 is CASRDSGSPIYEQYF. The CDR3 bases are TGTGCCAGCAGGGACAGCGGGAGCCCTATCTACGAGCAGTACTTC.

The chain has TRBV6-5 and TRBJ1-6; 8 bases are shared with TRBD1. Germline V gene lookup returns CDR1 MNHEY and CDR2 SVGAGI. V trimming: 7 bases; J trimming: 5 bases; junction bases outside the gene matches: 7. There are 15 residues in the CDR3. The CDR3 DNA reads TGTGCCAGCAACCCGGAGGACAGGGATAATTCACCCCTCCACTTT. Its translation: CASNPEDRDNSPLHF.

This CDR3 is CASSYSMTSGGAEQFF. The CDR3 DNA follows: TGTGCCAGCAGTTACTCGATGACTAGCGGGGGCGCTGAGCAGTTCTTC. This sequence joins TRBV6-5 and TRBJ2-1; 12 bases map to TRBD2. Germline values: CDR1 MNHEY, CDR2 SVGAGI. The ends lost 0 bases at V and 9 bases at J; junction bases unmatched: 6. The CDR3 has 16 residues.

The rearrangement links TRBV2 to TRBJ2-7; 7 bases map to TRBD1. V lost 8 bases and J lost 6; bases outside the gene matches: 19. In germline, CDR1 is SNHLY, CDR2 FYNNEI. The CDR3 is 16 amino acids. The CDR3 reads CASVRLGTGAPGEQYF. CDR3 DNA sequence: TGTGCCAGCGTTCGATTGGGAACAGGGGCCCCCGGCGAGCAGTACTTC.

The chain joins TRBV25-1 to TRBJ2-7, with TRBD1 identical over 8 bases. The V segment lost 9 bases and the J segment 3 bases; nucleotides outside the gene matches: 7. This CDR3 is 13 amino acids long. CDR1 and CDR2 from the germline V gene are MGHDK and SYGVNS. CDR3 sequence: CARGQGNSYEQYF. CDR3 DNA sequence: TGTGCCAGAGGACAGGGCAATAGCTACGAGCAGTACTTC.

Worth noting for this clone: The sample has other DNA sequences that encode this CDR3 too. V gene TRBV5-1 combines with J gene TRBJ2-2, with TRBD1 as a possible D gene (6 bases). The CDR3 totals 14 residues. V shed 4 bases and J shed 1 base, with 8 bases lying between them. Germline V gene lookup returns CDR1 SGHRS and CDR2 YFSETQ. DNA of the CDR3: TGCGCCAGCAGCCTAGGGGGGAACACCGGGGAGCTGTTTTTT. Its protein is CASSLGGNTGELFF.

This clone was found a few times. The CDR3 region has the DNA TGTGCCAGCAGCTTAGGACAGAACACAGATACGCAGTATTTT. It encodes CASSLGQNTDTQYF. The rearrangement links TRBV13 to TRBJ2-3; unclear D gene. CDR1 PRHDT and CDR2 FYEKMQ come from the germline V gene (reference sequence). The CDR3 is made up of 14 amino acids. Trimming took off 0 bases at V and 2 bases at J, with 6 bases between the two ends.